A single sample gave rise to the 32 T cell receptor beta chains below, sequenced in a study of tumour-infiltrating T cells in Burkitt lymphoma. The table came from immunoSEQ multiplex PCR; TCRdb's copy has only in-frame clones and leaves some out. The data contain around 1,300 clones, 13% of them singletons. Sequenced input: tumor tissue. These receptors all stem from a human donor with Burkitt lymphoma.

The rearrangement uses TRBV9 and TRBJ2-7; D not certain. Germline V gene lookup returns CDR1 SGDLS and CDR2 YYNGEE. The CDR3 sequence is 14 residues long. The V gene lost 0 bases and the J gene lost 5 bases, with 12 bases spanning the gap. The CDR3 loop reads CASSVGQAGNEQYF. The CDR3 DNA sequence: TGTGCCAGCAGCGTAGGTCAGGCTGGCAACGAGCAGTACTTC.

In this sample, this clone turned up a few times. The chain employs TRBV27 and TRBJ2-5; the match to TRBD1 covers 9 bases. From germline, CDR1 is MNHEY and CDR2 SMNVEV (reference sequence). The junction had 8 bases not matched to a gene; V was cut back by 3 bases and J by 3 bases. The CDR3 sequence is 16 residues long. CDR3 loop: CASSFLRRTGEETQYF. DNA for the CDR3: TGTGCCAGCAGTTTTTTGCGCAGGACAGGGGAAGAGACCCAGTACTTC.

The chain joins TRBV29-1 to TRBJ2-3; maybe TRBD2 (6 bases). The CDR3 sequence is 15 residues long. The V end was cut by 6 bases, the J end by 5 bases, with 21 bases between. Germline CDR1 SQVTM, CDR2 ANQGSEA. CDR3 sequence reads: CSVLTVGRRGDTQYF. The CDR3 DNA follows: TGCAGCGTACTAACTGTCGGGAGAAGAGGAGATACGCAGTATTTT.

The rearrangement joins TRBV9 to TRBJ2-2; D ambiguous. The CDR3 is 14 residues long. The germline V and J ends were trimmed by 3 bases and 0 bases, with 6 bases remaining between them. In germline, CDR1 is SGDLS, CDR2 YYNGEE. The CDR3 loop reads CASSATTNTGELFF. In nucleotides, the CDR3 is TGTGCCAGCAGCGCAACAACGAACACCGGGGAGCTGTTTTTT.

Within the sample, this clone is large (0.1 to 1%). CDR3 DNA: TGTGCCAGCAGTTTAACGGTCAGGGCTGAGACCCAGTACTTC. This codes for CASSLTVRAETQYF. The V gene is TRBV27, the J gene TRBJ2-5, with D possibly matching TRBD1 (5 bases). V lost 2 bases, J lost 5 bases, and 12 bases lay in between. CDR1 and CDR2 from the germline V gene are MNHEY and SMNVEV (reference sequence). This CDR3 contains 14 residues.

The chain has TRBV9 and TRBJ2-5; possible D gene TRBD2, 6 bases. V was cut by 0 bases and J by 3 bases, with 15 bases left in between. Germline V gene data show CDR1 as SGDLS and CDR2 as YYNGEE. The CDR3 spans 16 residues. CDR3 sequence (DNA): TGTGCCAGCAGCGTAGGGCTAGCGAGTGTTGAAGAGACCCAGTACTTC. Its translation is CASSVGLASVEETQYF.

The chain uses TRBV5-8 and TRBJ1-2; no definite D call. V was pared by 1 base and J by 2 bases, with 12 bases between. The CDR3 loop spans 15 amino acids. The germline gives CDR1 SGHTS, CDR2 YDEGEE. The CDR3 nucleotides read TGTGCCAGCAGCTTGAGTCGCCAAGTAAACTATGGCTACACCTTC. Translated: CASSLSRQVNYGYTF.

This clone was detected a few times. This chain links TRBV5-1 with TRBJ2-2; 8 nucleotides align to TRBD1. V lost 1 base, J lost 2 bases, and 4 bases stayed unmatched. Germline-derived CDR1 and CDR2 are SGHRS and YFSETQ. The CDR3 runs 16 residues. CDR3 DNA sequence: TGCGCCAGCAGCTTGCGGACAGGGCTTAACACCGGGGAGCTGTTTTTT. Its translation is CASSLRTGLNTGELFF. The variable domain in full, completed from reference TRBV5-1 and TRBJ2-2, reads KAGVTQTPRYLIKTRGQQVTLSCSPISGHRSVSWYQQTPGQGLQFLFEYFSETQRNKGNFPGRFSGRQFSNSRSEMNVSTLELGDSALYLCASSLRTGLNTGELFFGEGSRLTVL.

This clone was seen a handful of times. The chain couples TRBV6-4 to TRBJ2-2, with a possible D match to TRBD1 (5 bases). The ends were cut back, 5 bases at V and 5 bases at J, with 9 bases in the middle. CDR1 is MRHNA and CDR2 is SNTAGT in the germline V gene. There are 13 residues in the CDR3. The CDR3 loop reads CASSHRPTGELFF. The CDR3 DNA sequence: TGTGCCAGCAGTCACAGGCCTACCGGGGAGCTGTTTTTT.

This clone was detected a few times. V gene TRBV27 combines with J gene TRBJ1-2, with D hard to call. V lost 4 bases to trimming and J lost 3 bases, with 15 bases between them. CDR1 MNHEY and CDR2 SMNVEV come from the germline V gene (reference sequence). The CDR3 has 15 amino acids. The chain's CDR3 is CASSSSLQGYYGYTF. CDR3 nucleotide sequence: TGTGCCAGCAGTTCCTCCCTCCAAGGATACTATGGCTACACCTTC.

V and J are TRBV7-6 and TRBJ2-6, with D possibly being TRBD1 (5 bases). The CDR3 has 15 amino acids. Trimming took off 5 bases at V and 1 base at J, with 9 bases between the two ends. The germline V gene has CDR1 SGHVS and CDR2 FNYEAQ. In nucleotides, the CDR3 is TGTGCCAGCAGCATCCGACAGTCTGGGGCCAACGTCCTGACTTTC. Residues: CASSIRQSGANVLTF.

This clone is large (0.1 to 1%). The chain carries TRBV4-2 and TRBJ2-1; TRBD2 aligns across 12 bases. The CDR3 spans 16 residues. Per germline, CDR1 LGHNA and CDR2 YNFKEQ. The junction had 3 bases not matched to a gene; V was cut back by 1 base and J by 5 bases. The CDR3 DNA reads TGTGCCAGCAGCCAAGGGACTAGCGGGGTAAACAATGAGCAGTTCTTC. Residues: CASSQGTSGVNNEQFF.

Only a few counts were recorded for this clone. The CDR3 DNA reads as TGCGCCAGCAGCCCCGGACTGAGATATGGCTACACCTTC. This sequence encodes CASSPGLRYGYTF. This chain links TRBV4-3 with TRBJ1-2; D is ambiguous. Germline CDR1 LGHNA, CDR2 YSLEER. The CDR3 runs 13 residues. The V and J ends lost 4 bases and 5 bases respectively, with 11 bases between them.

In DNA form, the CDR3 reads TGTGCCAGCAGCTTAAGCTTGGCGGCCGAGCAGTTCTTC. Protein sequence: CASSLSLAAEQFF. V is TRBV7-9 and J is TRBJ2-1; no reliable D call. Germline V gene lookup returns CDR1 SEHNR and CDR2 FQNEAQ (reference sequence). This CDR3 has 13 amino acids. The germline V and J ends were trimmed by 2 bases and 10 bases, with 12 bases remaining between them. Full variable domain (outside the CDR3, taken from reference TRBV7-9 and TRBJ2-1): DTGVSQNPRHKITKRGQNVTFRCDPISEHNRLYWYRQTLGQGPEFLTYFQNEAQLEKSRLLSDRFSAERPKGSFSTLEIQRTEQGDSAMYLCASSLSLAAEQFFGPGTRLTVL.

This clone was recorded a few times. This chain uses TRBV7-9 with TRBJ2-3; D is possibly TRBD1 or TRBD2 (5 bases each). V lost 4 bases, J lost 6 bases, and 17 bases lay in between. This CDR3 is built from 15 residues. Germline V lookup: CDR1 SEHNR, CDR2 FQNEAQ (reference sequence). CDR3 bases: TGTGCCAGCAGCTCCCGGGGCGATAGGCCGGATACGCAGTATTTT. It specifies CASSSRGDRPDTQYF. The whole variable domain, remainder taken from reference TRBV7-9 and TRBJ2-3, is DTGVSQNPRHKITKRGQNVTFRCDPISEHNRLYWYRQTLGQGPEFLTYFQNEAQLEKSRLLSDRFSAERPKGSFSTLEIQRTEQGDSAMYLCASSSRGDRPDTQYFGPGTRLTVL.

This clone was seen a few times. V gene TRBV6-5 combines with J gene TRBJ1-1; 9 bases agree with TRBD1. From germline, CDR1 is MNHEY and CDR2 SVGAGI. The CDR3 has 16 amino acids. Trimming cost V 0 bases and J 1 base; bases outside gene matches: 3. The CDR3 loop reads CASSYSLDRGNTEAFF. The CDR3 bases are TGTGCCAGCAGTTACTCTTTGGACAGGGGGAACACTGAAGCTTTCTTT.

This clone came up a few times. The CDR3 reads CASSLASGYEQYF. CDR3 DNA: TGCGCCAGCAGCTTGGCGAGCGGCTACGAGCAGTACTTC. This rearrangement joins TRBV5-1 to TRBJ2-7, with D possibly matching TRBD2 (5 bases). CDR1 is SGHRS and CDR2 is YFSETQ in the germline V gene. This CDR3 region has 13 residues. Trimming cost V 0 bases and J 3 bases, with 7 bases left between them.

This clone was counted only a few times. The rearrangement links TRBV4-1 to TRBJ2-1; D is uncertain. Germline V gives CDR1 MGHRA, CDR2 YSYEKL. The CDR3 loop spans 17 amino acids. V was shortened by 2 bases and J by 0 bases, with 14 bases between the two germline ends. The CDR3 protein is CASSQSSPESSYNEQFF. The DNA for the CDR3 is TGCGCCAGCAGCCAAAGCAGCCCTGAGAGCTCCTACAATGAGCAGTTCTTC.

V usage is TRBV5-4 and J usage is TRBJ2-3, with unresolved D. This CDR3 comprises 14 residues. The V and J ends lost 0 bases and 2 bases respectively, with 7 bases between them. The germline CDR1 and CDR2 sequences are SGHNT and YYREEE (reference sequence). CDR3 sequence reads: CASSLGHATDTQYF. The CDR3 DNA is TGTGCCAGCAGCTTGGGACATGCCACAGATACGCAGTATTTT.

CDR3 nucleotide sequence: TGTGCCACCAGCAGTACTAGCGGAGACAATGAGCAGTTCTTC. Encoded protein: CATSSTSGDNEQFF. The rearrangement links TRBV15 to TRBJ2-1, with 8 bases that match TRBD2. This CDR3 is 14 amino acids long. Unmatched junction bases numbered 3, after V lost 3 bases and J lost 5 bases. Germline CDR1 and CDR2: LNHNV and YYDKDF (reference sequence).

The chain couples TRBV6-6 to TRBJ2-1; D not resolved. Germline V CDR1 and CDR2: MNHNY, SVGAGI (reference sequence). The CDR3 totals 12 residues. The V end was cut by 2 bases, the J end by 4 bases, with 3 bases between. CDR3 in DNA: TGTGCCAGCAGTTACGCTTACAATGAGCAGTTCTTC. This gives the protein CASSYAYNEQFF.

In its sample, this clone was seen a few times. V and J are TRBV20-1 and TRBJ2-7; D gene unclear. The CDR3 contains 11 residues. From germline, CDR1 is DFQATT and CDR2 SNEGSKA (reference sequence). Trimming took 1 base from V and 5 from J, leaving 6 bases between them. CDR3 in DNA: TGCAGTGCTAGAGGCGTACACGAGCAGTACTTC. Translation gives CSARGVHEQYF.

This clone was counted a few times. The chain combines TRBV30 with TRBJ1-5, with 8 bases matching TRBD1. The CDR3 totals 16 residues. Germline assignment: CDR1 GTSNPN and CDR2 SVGIG (reference sequence). The V segment lost 3 bases and the J segment 4 bases; nucleotides outside the gene matches: 11. The DNA for the CDR3 is TGTGCCTGGAGCCTTTCCTTGACAGGGGAGAATCAGCCCCAGCATTTT. Protein sequence: CAWSLSLTGENQPQHF.

This rearrangement joins TRBV2 to TRBJ1-5, with 9 positions matching TRBD1. With V trimmed by 7 bases and J by 1 base, 11 bases remained unmatched. Per germline, CDR1 SNHLY and CDR2 FYNNEI. The CDR3 runs to 17 residues. The CDR3 protein is CASNTGGGSRSNQPQHF. CDR3 DNA sequence: TGTGCCAGCAATACAGGGGGCGGATCGCGAAGCAATCAGCCCCAGCATTTT.

The V gene is TRBV30, the J gene TRBJ2-2, with D maybe TRBD1 (6 bases). This CDR3 spans 15 amino acids. CDR1 and CDR2 from the germline V gene are GTSNPN and SVGIG (reference sequence). V lost 2 bases and J lost 1, with 11 bases in between. The CDR3 coding sequence is TGTGCCTGGAGTTGGACAGCGAGGAACACCGGGGAGCTGTTTTTT. Amino acids: CAWSWTARNTGELFF.

This clone was counted between two and nine times. The chain joins TRBV29-1 to TRBJ1-2; TRBD1 agrees at 8 bases. The CDR3 is 13 amino acids. Germline assignment: CDR1 SQVTM and CDR2 ANQGSEA. The J segment lost 1 base and the V segment lost 7 bases, leaving 5 bases of the junction unmatched. The CDR3 sequence: CSAMDRDNYGYTF. The CDR3 DNA sequence: TGCAGCGCCATGGACAGGGATAACTATGGCTACACCTTC.

By share of the sample, this clone is large. The final CDR3 position lacks the conserved phenylalanine or tryptophan, pointing to a likely read error. The DNA is omitted, as the CDR3 cannot be located on it reliably, and the CDR3 follows TCRdb's listing. This CDR3 is CASRGQGGG. The chain carries TRBV23-1 and TRBJ1-4; the table calls TRBD1, which could not be checked here. TRBV23-1 carries the ORF label, with uncertain function. Both ends counted, the CDR3 spans 9 residues.

The chain uses TRBV19 and TRBJ1-4; possible D gene TRBD1, 6 bases. The CDR3 extends over 16 amino acids. Trimming removed 3 bases at V and 7 bases at J, with 18 bases between. Looked up from germline, CDR1 is LNHDA and CDR2 is SQIVND (reference sequence). CDR3 loop: CASSILAAKQGEKLFF. CDR3 sequence (DNA): TGTGCCAGTAGTATTCTGGCAGCTAAACAGGGTGAAAAACTGTTTTTT.

This clone was seen a handful of times. The CDR3 loop reads CSVDGQGLGYTF. As DNA, the CDR3 is TGCAGCGTAGATGGACAGGGACTTGGCTACACCTTC. The rearrangement joins TRBV29-1 to TRBJ1-2; TRBD1 aligns across 8 bases. Unmatched junction bases numbered 7, after V lost 6 bases and J lost 7 bases. CDR3 size: 12 residues. Germline CDR1 SQVTM, CDR2 ANQGSEA.

This clone showed up just a few times. The chain links TRBV7-9 to TRBJ1-1; D is unclear. Per the germline V gene, CDR1 is SEHNR and CDR2 is FQNEAQ (reference sequence). The CDR3 consists of 15 residues. V was trimmed by 5 bases and J by 6 bases, leaving 19 bases between them. CDR3 sequence: CASSGPRVGFAEAFF. The CDR3 DNA is TGTGCCAGCAGCGGTCCCCGGGTAGGGTTCGCTGAAGCTTTCTTT.

This clone was detected only a few times. The chain carries TRBV29-1 and TRBJ2-2; D possibly matches TRBD1 or TRBD2 (6 bases each). Trimming cost V 7 bases and J 6 bases, with 18 bases left between them. This CDR3 is built from 14 residues. Germline V gene lookup returns CDR1 SQVTM and CDR2 ANQGSEA. This chain's CDR3 is CSARAGAGAGELFF. The CDR3 DNA is TGCAGCGCTAGAGCGGGTGCAGGGGCCGGGGAGCTGTTTTTT.

V usage is TRBV7-9 and J usage is TRBJ1-5; 7 bases align to TRBD1. Germline CDR1 reads SEHNR; CDR2 reads FQNEAQ (reference sequence). The CDR3 length is 18 residues. The J segment lost 0 bases and the V segment lost 7 bases, leaving 15 bases of the junction unmatched. CDR3 nucleotide sequence: TGTGCCAGCACCCGACAGGGCACACCATCTTATAGCAATCAGCCCCAGCATTTT. This encodes CASTRQGTPSYSNQPQHF.